This T cell receptor beta chain was sequenced for a study of control samples from healthy donors and cancer patients. Profiled with immunoSEQ multiplex PCR; TCRdb holds only in-frame clones, not every one. The repertoire holds 70,000 to 95,000 clones, with approximately 90% as singletons. This CDR3 spans 13 amino acids. V gave up 4 bases and J gave up 3 bases; unmatched junction bases: 1. Germline assignment: CDR1 MNHEY and CDR2 SMNVEV (reference sequence). The clonotype comes from a woman in her 30s in good health. This chain joins TRBV27 and TRBJ1-2, with 8 bases matching TRBD1. The source material was blood. CDR3 sequence: CASSWGQDYGYTF. Here the CDR3 DNA reads TGTGCCAGCAGTTGGGGACAGGACTATGGCTACACCTTC.